This T cell receptor (beta chain) was obtained from a study of identical twins. Points from the study as a whole: For cord blood, abundant beta clonotypes had fewer insertions, unlike memory repertoires, which showed none. Excess low generation probability was seen in twin-shared out-of-frame alpha sequences.

Comments on this clonotype: As yet, its antigen is unknown.

The CDR3 sequence is 14 residues long. Germline CDR1 SGHRS, CDR2 YFSETQ. Trimming at V came to 7 bases and at J to 4 bases, leaving 7 bases not matched to a gene. Unique molecular identifiers were present on the cDNA, which also gained a universal primer site by template switching. TCRdb re-analysed the 5' RACE reads in MiXCR, keeping a single row per CDR3 protein. The sample includes about 890,000 distinct CDR3 sequences, 10% to 15% of them seen just once. These sequences were also reported in another study, on yellow fever vaccine responses in identical twins.

This TCR was recovered from a woman in her late teens or twenties in good health. The chain links TRBV5-1 to TRBJ2-1, with 8 positions matching TRBD2. The sample comprised PBMCs. CDR3: CASGPGGAYNEQFF. The CDR3 nucleotides are TGCGCCAGCGGCCCGGGGGGGGCTTACAATGAGCAGTTCTTC.